Described below is a single T cell receptor (beta chain) sequence and its context. Authors' analysis steps: Amplification from reference gene primers served as the basis for estimated nucleated cell counts. Measured with immunoSEQ multiplex PCR; TCRdb has only the in-frame clones, and not every one. That table supplies the V and J calls and clone size; D and trimming were determined from the DNA. Of 200,000 to 250,000 clones detected, around 83% appear once; the ten largest clones hold about 7.4%. The sample belongs to a study of blood T cell repertoires in COVID-19. Turning to the study itself: Sites in the United States, Italy and Spain provided acute and convalescent COVID-19 samples. Sources were T cells, B-cell-depleted T cells, or PBMCs; the material itself was cDNA or gDNA.

From germline, CDR1 is SGHKS and CDR2 YYEKEE (reference sequence). V was trimmed by 4 bases and J by 4 bases, leaving 19 bases between them. The CDR3 consists of 16 residues. The receptor's source is a woman in her 50s with acute or convalescent COVID-19. Sequencing used peripheral blood. This chain connects TRBV5-5 to TRBJ2-3, with D possibly matching TRBD1 (5 bases). CDR3 nucleotides: TGTGCCAGCAGCGTGGGGCGGCAGGGAAGGCCAGATACGCAGTATTTT. It specifies CASSVGRQGRPDTQYF.